This TCR beta chain was observed in a study of T cells in Graves' hyperthyroidism and ophthalmopathy. Each diagnosis drew on symptoms, thyroxine, TRAb, thyroid ultrasound and orbital computed tomography findings. The CDR3 is 14 amino acids. V gave up 6 bases and J gave up 4 bases; unmatched junction bases: 8. Germline CDR1 and CDR2: MNHEY and SMNVEV (reference sequence). The source material, RNA transcripts, was used to amplify TCR beta CDR3 regions. First-round RT-PCR of the TCR CDR3 relied on the HTBI primer set. TCRdb called the multiplex PCR reads again in MiXCR, with one record for every CDR3 protein. The sample has hundreds of thousands of distinct CDR3 sequences; about 14% are singletons. This clonotype was seen at least ten times.

The rearrangement joins TRBV27 to TRBJ2-5; TRBD2 aligns across 7 bases. The clonotype was recovered from a woman in her forties or fifties with Graves' ophthalmopathy. The sample comprised blood. CDR3 amino acids: CASSRGRKRETQYF. The CDR3 nucleotides read TGTGCCAGCAGCCGCGGGAGAAAGCGAGAGACCCAGTACTTC.